The rows below give T cell receptor beta chains drawn from one sample of a study of immune evolution from preneoplasia to lung adenocarcinoma. Libraries were prepared by immunoSEQ multiplex PCR; TCRdb keeps only in-frame clonotypes and omits some of them. The sample has roughly 5,000 clones, about four fifths seen once. Material: FFPE normal lung tissue adjacent to the tumor. The receptors were sampled from a person aged 45-69 years with lung adenocarcinoma. The CDR3 runs from the conserved cysteine through the conserved F or W. A D gene is named only where the DNA matches it firmly. Part of the rows lack a size; the others show once, few, many or a class for expanded clones.

CDR3nt,CDR3aa,j_gene,v_gene,abundance,len,d_gene
TGTGCCAGCAGTGAGTCTCCGGGCGGAACGCAGTATTTT,CASSESPGGTQYF,TRBJ2-3,TRBV6-4,few,13,.
TGCGCCAGCAGCGGAACCGGGACAACTGCAGATACGCAGTATTTT,CASSGTGTTADTQYF,TRBJ2-3,TRBV5-1,.,15,.
TGTGCCAGCAGCTTGGGGGCTTCGGCTAGCGGGGAAGAGACCCAGTACTTC,CASSLGASASGEETQYF,TRBJ2-5,TRBV11-3,.,17,TRBD2
TGCGCCAGCAGCCAAGTTCCCCCAGCTAGTATCGTCGATGAGCAGTTCTTC,CASSQVPPASIVDEQFF,TRBJ2-1,TRBV4-3,.,17,.
TGTGCCAGCACCCCGAGCGGGAGCCCTACCTACGAGCAGTACTTC,CASTPSGSPTYEQYF,TRBJ2-7,TRBV28,.,15,TRBD2
TGCGCCAGCAGCCAAGGGACAGGGGGCTTAAACACTGAAGCTTTCTTT,CASSQGTGGLNTEAFF,TRBJ1-1,TRBV4-1,.,16,TRBD1
TGTGCCAGCAGCCCTACAGGGCCAGGGCCAGATACGCAGTATTTT,CASSPTGPGPDTQYF,TRBJ2-3,TRBV5-5,.,15,.
TGTGCCAGCTCACCATGGAGCGGGGGGGATCAAGAGACCCAGTACTTC,CASSPWSGGDQETQYF,TRBJ2-5,TRBV18,.,16,TRBD2
TGTGCCAGCAGTTTAGGAGGGACAGCTTTCTATGGCTACACCTTC,CASSLGGTAFYGYTF,TRBJ1-2,TRBV28,.,15,TRBD1
TGTGCCAGCTCACGGAACTCAGGGGGAGAAGAGACCCAGTACTTC,CASSRNSGGEETQYF,TRBJ2-5,TRBV18,.,15,TRBD1
TGTGCCAGTAGCCCCGGGCTGGGCTATCGCCAGCCCCAGCATTTT,CASSPGLGYRQPQHF,TRBJ1-5,TRBV19,.,15,.
TGTGCCAGCAGTTCGTGGACTAGCGGGAGGCGAGAGCAGTACTTC,CASSSWTSGRREQYF,TRBJ2-7,TRBV28,.,15,TRBD2
TGTGCCAGTAGTCCTCTCAGGGGACAGGGCTATCAGCCCCAGCATTTT,CASSPLRGQGYQPQHF,TRBJ1-5,TRBV19,.,16,TRBD1
TGCGCCAGCAAAGAAGGGTCTGAAGCTTTCTTT,CASKEGSEAFF,TRBJ1-1,TRBV5-1,.,11,.
TGCAGCGTGAGCCTGACAGACAATCAGCCCCAGCATTTT,CSVSLTDNQPQHF,TRBJ1-5,TRBV29-1,.,13,.
TGTGCCAGCAGTTCTGCTCGGCTAATTAATGAAAAACTGTTTTTT,CASSSARLINEKLFF,TRBJ1-4,TRBV28,once,15,.
TGTGCCAGCAGCCCAATCTGGGGGTCCCCCGAGCAGTACTTC,CASSPIWGSPEQYF,TRBJ2-7,TRBV7-8,.,14,.
TGCAGCGTGACTAGCGGGAGTTTCAGTGAGCAGTTCTTC,CSVTSGSFSEQFF,TRBJ2-1,TRBV29-1,.,13,TRBD2
TGTGCCAGTAGTATGGGATGGTATTCACCCCTCCACTTT,CASSMGWYSPLHF,TRBJ1-6,TRBV19,.,13,.
TGTGCCAGCAGGTTGGACAGGGATTCCTACAATGAGCAGTTCTTC,CASRLDRDSYNEQFF,TRBJ2-1,TRBV27,.,15,TRBD1